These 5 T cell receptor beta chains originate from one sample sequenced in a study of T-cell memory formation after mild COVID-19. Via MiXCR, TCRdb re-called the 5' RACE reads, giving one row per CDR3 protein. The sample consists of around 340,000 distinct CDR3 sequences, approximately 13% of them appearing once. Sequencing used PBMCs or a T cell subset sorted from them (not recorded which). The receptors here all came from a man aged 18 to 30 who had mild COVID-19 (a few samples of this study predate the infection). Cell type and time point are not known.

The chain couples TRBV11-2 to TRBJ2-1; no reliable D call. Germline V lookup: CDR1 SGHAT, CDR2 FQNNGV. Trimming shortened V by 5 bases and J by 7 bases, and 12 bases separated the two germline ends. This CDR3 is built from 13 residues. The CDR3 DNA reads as TGTGCCAGCAGCCATGGCGAGCCAAATGAGCAGTTCTTC. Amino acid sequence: CASSHGEPNEQFF.

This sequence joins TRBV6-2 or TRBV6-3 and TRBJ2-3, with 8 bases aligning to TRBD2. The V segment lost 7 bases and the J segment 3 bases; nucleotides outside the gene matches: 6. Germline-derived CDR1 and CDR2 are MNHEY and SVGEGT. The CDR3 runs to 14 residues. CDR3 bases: TGTGCCAGCACGCTAGCGGGTTCGACAGATACGCAGTATTTT. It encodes CASTLAGSTDTQYF.

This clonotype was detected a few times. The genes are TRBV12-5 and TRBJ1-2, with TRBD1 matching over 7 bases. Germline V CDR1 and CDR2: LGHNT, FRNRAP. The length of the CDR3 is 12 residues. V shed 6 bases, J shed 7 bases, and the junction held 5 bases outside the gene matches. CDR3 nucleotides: TGTGCTAGTGGGCCACAGGGGTTTGGCTACACCTTC. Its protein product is CASGPQGFGYTF.

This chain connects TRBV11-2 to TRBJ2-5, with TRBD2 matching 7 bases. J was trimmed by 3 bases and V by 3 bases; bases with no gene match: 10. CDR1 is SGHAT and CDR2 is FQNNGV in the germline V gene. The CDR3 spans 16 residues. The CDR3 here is CASSFASGGVEETQYF. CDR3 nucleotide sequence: TGTGCCAGCAGCTTTGCGTCGGGGGGTGTTGAAGAGACCCAGTACTTC. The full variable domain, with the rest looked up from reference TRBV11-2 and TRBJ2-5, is EAGVAQSPRYKIIEKRQSVAFWCNPISGHATLYWYQQILGQGPKLLIQFQNNGVVDDSQLPKDRFSAERLKGVDSTLKIQPAKLEDSAVYLCASSFASGGVEETQYFGPGTRLLVL.

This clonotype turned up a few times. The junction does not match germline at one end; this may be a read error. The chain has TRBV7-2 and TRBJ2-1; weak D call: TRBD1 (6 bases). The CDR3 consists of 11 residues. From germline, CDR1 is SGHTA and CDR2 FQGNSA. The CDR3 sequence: CASSDTGIQGF. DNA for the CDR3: TGTGCCAGCAGCGATACTGGAATTCAGGGGTTC.